The 20 T cell receptor beta chains below were found in one sample sequenced in a study of CD8+ T cells in alopecia areata. Sequencing templates came from extracted RNA that was reverse transcribed into cDNA. Some clones are missing from TCRdb's copy, which holds only in-frame ones; the method was immunoSEQ multiplex PCR. The sample has just over 150,000 clones; about 53% are singletons. The specimen comprised CD8+ T cells sorted from blood, sampled at week 0. All receptors derive from a human donor with alopecia areata.

CDR3 in amino acids: CAYSDTRGTEAFF. As DNA, the CDR3 is TGTGCCTACTCGGACACCCGGGGCACTGAAGCTTTCTTT. This chain uses TRBV30 with TRBJ1-1, with D possibly TRBD1 on 5 matching bases. CDR1 and CDR2 (germline): GTSNPN, SVGIG (reference sequence). The CDR3 is made up of 13 amino acids. The V end was cut by 7 bases, the J end by 4 bases, with 16 bases between.

J is TRBJ2-5 and V is TRBV4-3; the D gene is possibly TRBD2 (6 bases). The V end was cut by 4 bases, the J end by 5 bases, with 20 bases between. The germline V gene has CDR1 LGHNA and CDR2 YSLEER. The CDR3 is made up of 16 amino acids. CDR3 DNA: TGCGCCAGCAGCCCAAAGGGCGACATGGAGGGGGAGACCCAGTACTTC. Translating gives CASSPKGDMEGETQYF.

This clone was seen more than once but under ten times. V is TRBV30 and J is TRBJ2-7; D unresolved. V dropped 4 bases and J dropped 2 bases, with 12 bases sitting between them. Germline CDR1 GTSNPN, CDR2 SVGIG (reference sequence). The CDR3 extends over 13 amino acids. The CDR3 loop is CAWMGEDTYEQYF. For the CDR3, the DNA is TGTGCCTGGATGGGTGAGGATACCTACGAGCAGTACTTC.

The chain has TRBV29-1 and TRBJ2-1; tentatively, D is TRBD1 (5 bases). Germline-derived CDR1 and CDR2 are SQVTM and ANQGSEA. Trimming left V 5 bases short and J 0 bases short, with 20 bases between. The CDR3 extends over 17 amino acids. The CDR3 nucleotides are TGCAGCGTTAACTTGCTAGTGGACATTTTCTCCTACAATGAGCAGTTCTTC. Encoded protein: CSVNLLVDIFSYNEQFF.

This clone was counted only a few times. The chain combines TRBV6-1 with TRBJ2-7; D is ambiguous. The germline V and J ends were trimmed by 8 bases and 2 bases, with 10 bases remaining between them. Per germline, CDR1 MNHNS and CDR2 SASEGT. This CDR3 is built from 12 residues. DNA for the CDR3: TGTGCCAGCTTGCAGTCCCCCTACGAGCAGTACTTC. This translates into CASLQSPYEQYF.

The V gene is TRBV7-2, the J gene TRBJ2-3, with a tentative D call TRBD2 (5 bases). Germline lookup yields CDR1 SGHTA and CDR2 FQGNSA. Between the trimmed V and J ends, which lost 1 base and 5 bases, there was a span of 13 bases. The CDR3 has 15 residues. CDR3 amino acids: CASSLEPRAGDTQYF. The CDR3, as DNA: TGTGCCAGCAGCTTAGAGCCCCGGGCGGGAGATACGCAGTATTTT.

The chain has TRBV10-2 and TRBJ2-7; 9 nucleotides align to TRBD1. Germline V gives CDR1 WSHSY, CDR2 SAAADI. V gave up 8 bases and J gave up 2 bases; unmatched junction bases: 7. This CDR3 contains 14 residues. CDR3 in DNA: TGCGCCAGCGGGGACAGGGAAGGCCCCTACGAGCAGTACTTC. It yields the protein CASGDREGPYEQYF.

The J gene is TRBJ1-2, the V gene TRBV29-1; 7 bases agree with TRBD1. Trimming at V came to 2 bases and at J to 3 bases, leaving 9 bases not matched to a gene. The CDR3 extends over 15 amino acids. Germline assignment: CDR1 SQVTM and CDR2 ANQGSEA. The CDR3 sequence: CSVEFVGTDHYGYTF. In DNA, the CDR3 is TGCAGCGTTGAATTTGTAGGGACAGATCACTATGGCTACACCTTC.

The sample holds a few counts of this clone. This chain connects TRBV30 to TRBJ2-7; TRBD1 aligns across 11 bases. This CDR3 is 14 amino acids long. The V segment lost 2 bases and the J segment 5 bases; nucleotides outside the gene matches: 5. Germline CDR1 GTSNPN, CDR2 SVGIG (reference sequence). The CDR3 here is CAWSTGQGADEQYF. The DNA for the CDR3 is TGTGCCTGGAGTACTGGACAGGGGGCTGACGAGCAGTACTTC.

The table lists this clone with a few counts. This rearrangement joins TRBV12-5 to TRBJ2-7; possible D gene TRBD2, 5 bases. Germline CDR1 LGHNT, CDR2 FRNRAP. Trimming removed 2 bases from V and 5 bases from J, with 10 bases in between. The CDR3 is made up of 13 amino acids. CDR3 sequence: CASGLTGVHEQYF. Here the CDR3 DNA reads TGTGCTAGTGGTTTGACCGGGGTCCACGAGCAGTACTTC.

Notes on this clone: At the DNA level, this CDR3 is encoded by other sequences in the same sample as well. The chain uses TRBV4-1 and TRBJ2-5, with D unresolved. Trimming took off 0 bases at V and 3 bases at J, with 5 bases between the two ends. CDR3 length: 13 residues. Germline V gene sequence: CDR1 MGHRA, CDR2 YSYEKL. This CDR3 reads CASSQDVEETQYF. As DNA, the CDR3 is TGCGCCAGCAGCCAAGACGTAGAAGAGACCCAGTACTTC.

This sequence joins TRBV2 and TRBJ1-2; 7 bases align to TRBD1. V gave up 5 bases and J gave up 5 bases; unmatched junction bases: 8. Per the germline V gene, CDR1 is SNHLY and CDR2 is FYNNEI. This CDR3 has 14 residues. DNA for the CDR3: TGTGCCAGCAGTACCGTGACAGGGCTGTATGGCTACACCTTC. This gives the protein CASSTVTGLYGYTF.

The chain has TRBV13 and TRBJ1-2, with unresolved D. Germline CDR1 and CDR2: PRHDT and FYEKMQ (reference sequence). The CDR3 extends over 12 amino acids. Between the trimmed V and J ends, which lost 6 bases and 2 bases, there was a span of 7 bases. The CDR3 DNA sequence: TGTGCCAGCAGGGGCAGAAACTATGGCTACACCTTC. Amino acid sequence: CASRGRNYGYTF.

The gene calls are TRBV29-1 and TRBJ1-2, with unresolved D. V gave up 5 bases and J gave up 5 bases, with 12 bases separating them. This CDR3 spans 12 amino acids. Germline V gives CDR1 SQVTM, CDR2 ANQGSEA. CDR3 sequence reads: CSVQWFEYGYTF. For the CDR3, the DNA is TGCAGCGTTCAGTGGTTTGAATATGGCTACACCTTC. Full variable domain (outside the CDR3, taken from reference TRBV29-1 and TRBJ1-2): SAVISQKPSRDICQRGTSLTIQCQVDSQVTMMFWYRQQPGQSLTLIATANQGSEATYESGFVIDKFPISRPNLTFSTLTVSNMSPEDSSIYLCSVQWFEYGYTFGSGTRLTVV.

The gene calls are TRBV30 and TRBJ1-2; D remains ambiguous. V was clipped by 4 bases and J by 3 bases, with 6 bases between them. CDR1 GTSNPN and CDR2 SVGIG come from the germline V gene (reference sequence). There are 11 residues in the CDR3. CDR3: CAWTADYGYTF. The CDR3 DNA follows: TGTGCCTGGACAGCAGACTATGGCTACACCTTC. Based on the CDR3 plus reference TRBV30 and TRBJ1-2, the full variable domain is SQTIHQWPATLVQPVGSPLSLECTVEGTSNPNLYWYRQAAGRGLQLLFYSVGIGQISSEVPQNLSASRPQDRQFILSSKKLLLSDSGFYLCAWTADYGYTFGSGTRLTVV.

This clone was counted only a few times. Distinct nucleotide sequences in the sample also encode this CDR3. The rearrangement links TRBV27 to TRBJ2-1; no definite D call. The germline V and J ends were trimmed by 0 bases and 5 bases, with 5 bases remaining between them. Germline V gene data show CDR1 as MNHEY and CDR2 as SMNVEV (reference sequence). CDR3 size: 13 residues. The CDR3 sequence: CASSLSRNNEQFF. The CDR3 DNA sequence: TGTGCCAGCAGTTTATCCCGGAACAATGAGCAGTTCTTC.

The J gene is TRBJ1-2, the V gene TRBV13; D gene ambiguous. The germline V gene has CDR1 PRHDT and CDR2 FYEKMQ (reference sequence). The length of the CDR3 is 16 residues. Trimming took 0 bases from V and 4 from J, leaving 15 bases between them. The CDR3 reads CASSLGLGGRTYGYTF. In DNA, the CDR3 is TGTGCCAGCAGCTTAGGCCTGGGCGGAAGAACCTATGGCTACACCTTC.

The chain links TRBV5-6 to TRBJ2-3, with 7 bases fitting TRBD1. Germline assignment: CDR1 SGHDT and CDR2 YYEEEE. Trimming removed 4 bases from V and 3 bases from J; junction bases left unmatched: 8. This CDR3 contains 15 residues. The CDR3 DNA reads as TGTGCCAGCAGCATCGGGACAGTGATTACAGATACGCAGTATTTT. Translation gives CASSIGTVITDTQYF. Combining the CDR3 with reference TRBV5-6 and TRBJ2-3 gives the whole variable domain DAGVTQSPTHLIKTRGQQVTLRCSPKSGHDTVSWYQQALGQGPQFIFQYYEEEERQRGNFPDRFSGHQFPNYSSELNVNALLLGDSALYLCASSIGTVITDTQYFGPGTRLTVL.

As for this clone: Other DNA sequences within the sample encode an identical CDR3. The chain combines TRBV9 with TRBJ2-2, with D maybe TRBD2 (5 bases). The V gene's germline CDR1 is SGDLS and CDR2 YYNGEE. Trimming cost V 2 bases and J 2 bases, with 7 bases left between them. The CDR3 totals 14 residues. CDR3: CASSVSGNTGELFF. The CDR3 region has the DNA TGTGCCAGCAGCGTTTCGGGAAACACCGGGGAGCTGTTTTTT. Variable domain in full (rest from reference TRBV9 and TRBJ2-2): DSGVTQTPKHLITATGQRVTLRCSPRSGDLSVYWYQQSLDQGLQFLIQYYNGEERAKGNILERFSAQQFPDLHSELNLSSLELGDSALYFCASSVSGNTGELFFGEGSRLTVL.

This clone was recorded many times. The genes are TRBV7-2 and TRBJ2-6, with a possible D match to TRBD1 (5 bases). Germline CDR1 is SGHTA and CDR2 is FQGNSA. Deletions cut 2 bases from V and 0 bases from J, with 14 bases between. This CDR3 is 18 amino acids long. The CDR3 DNA reads TGTGCCAGCAGCTTATTAGAGTCAGGGCGCTCTGGGGCCAACGTCCTGACTTTC. Translation: CASSLLESGRSGANVLTF.